Listed here are 26 T cell receptor beta chains from one sample, sequenced in a study of T-cell memory formation after mild COVID-19. TCRdb analysed the 5' RACE reads with MiXCR anew, one entry per CDR3 protein. The data show 540,000 or so distinct CDR3 sequences, roughly 22% seen once. Material for sequencing was PBMCs or a T cell subset sorted from them (not recorded which). These receptors were taken from an adult woman who had mild COVID-19 (a few samples of this study predate the infection). Cell type and time point are not known.

The CDR3 DNA reads as TGTGCCAGCAGCTTAGGGCGGCTAGCGGGAGGGCCGAGCACCGGGGAGCTGTTTTTT. Its translation is CASSLGRLAGGPSTGELFF. The rearrangement uses TRBV11-2 and TRBJ2-2; 12 nucleotides line up with TRBD2. V lost 1 base to trimming and J lost 4 bases; unmatched junction nucleotides: 10. The CDR3 consists of 19 residues. Looked up from germline, CDR1 is SGHAT and CDR2 is FQNNGV.

This clonotype has only a few counts. The chain links TRBV4-2 to TRBJ2-7, with D uncertain. The CDR3 spans 15 residues. V shed 2 bases and J shed 2 bases, with 13 bases lying between them. Germline assignment: CDR1 LGHNA and CDR2 YNFKEQ. CDR3 DNA: TGTGCCAGCAGCCAATCCGGGCCGACGGCCTACGAGCAGTACTTC. Protein: CASSQSGPTAYEQYF.

The chain links TRBV2 to TRBJ2-7, with TRBD1 matching 12 bases. Germline V CDR1 and CDR2: SNHLY, FYNNEI. With 0 bases clipped from V and 12 bases from J, the junction kept 9 bases outside the gene matches. The CDR3 consists of 15 residues. The CDR3 sequence: CASSEALGTGGSRYF. The CDR3 DNA follows: TGTGCCAGCAGTGAAGCGCTTGGGACAGGGGGCTCACGGTACTTC.

The chain carries TRBV7-9 and TRBJ2-1; TRBD2 agrees at 14 bases. V gave up 6 bases and J gave up 4 bases; unmatched junction bases: 5. CDR1 is SEHNR and CDR2 is FQNEAQ in the germline V gene (reference sequence). CDR3 length: 16 amino acids. This CDR3 is CASSSTSGGDYNEQFF. Here the CDR3 DNA reads TGTGCCAGCAGTTCGACTAGCGGGGGGGATTACAATGAGCAGTTCTTC.

This clonotype was seen a handful of times. One end of the junction fails to match germline, which may point to a read error. The chain is built from TRBV12-3 or TRBV12-4 and TRBJ1-6; TRBD1 aligns across 7 bases. The CDR3 loop spans 13 amino acids. DNA of the CDR3: TGTGCCAGCAGTTTTCTCCGGGACAGCGACCTACTCTTT. It translates to CASSFLRDSDLLF.

This clonotype has only a few counts. The chain combines TRBV7-3 with TRBJ2-5; 8 positions match TRBD1. The V and J ends lost 6 bases and 3 bases, in that order; junction bases with no gene match: 9. The CDR3 totals 15 residues. Germline CDR1 and CDR2: SGHTA and FQGTGA. CDR3 DNA: TGTGCCAGCAGTCGCTCCGGGACAGGAGAAGAGACCCAGTACTTC. This translates into CASSRSGTGEETQYF.

In its sample, this clonotype was seen a few times. This chain uses TRBV7-9 with TRBJ2-1; possibly TRBD1 for D (6 bases). Per the germline V gene, CDR1 is SEHNR and CDR2 is FQNEAQ (reference sequence). The CDR3 is 14 amino acids. Deletions cut 2 bases from V and 9 bases from J, with 14 bases between. The CDR3 nucleotides read TGTGCCAGCAGCTTAAGTGGGGGACACGTTGAGCAGTTCTTC. Translated, it gives CASSLSGGHVEQFF.

This clonotype occurred a few times. The J gene is TRBJ1-5, the V gene TRBV4-3; perhaps TRBD1 as D (5 bases). From germline, CDR1 is LGHNA and CDR2 YSLEER. V dropped 4 bases and J dropped 2 bases, with 18 bases sitting between them. This CDR3 contains 17 residues. This chain's CDR3 is CASSRGWGGMGNQPQHF. The CDR3 DNA sequence: TGCGCCAGCAGCCGGGGATGGGGGGGAATGGGCAATCAGCCCCAGCATTTT.

This clonotype was counted between two and nine times. The rearrangement joins TRBV5-1 to TRBJ2-1, with 7 bases lining up with TRBD2. Trimming removed 4 bases from V and 12 bases from J; junction bases left unmatched: 7. Germline values: CDR1 SGHRS, CDR2 YFSETQ. The CDR3 runs to 12 residues. The CDR3 here is CASSPGTIRQFF. The CDR3, as DNA: TGCGCCAGCAGCCCCGGGACTATTCGGCAGTTCTTC.

A few counts support this clonotype. This chain connects TRBV3-1 to TRBJ2-3; 8 bases are a match to TRBD2. This CDR3 is built from 14 residues. The junction had 6 bases not matched to a gene; V was cut back by 4 bases and J by 6 bases. Germline V gives CDR1 LGHDT, CDR2 YNNKEL (reference sequence). CDR3 DNA: TGTGCCAGCAGCCGAAGCGGGGGCTCGGATACGCAGTATTTT. Translating gives CASSRSGGSDTQYF.

About this clonotype: A much larger clone differs by one base, so this may be a read error. V usage is TRBV3-1 and J usage is TRBJ1-2, with no clear D. In germline, CDR1 is LGHDT, CDR2 YNNKEL (reference sequence). The CDR3 covers 11 residues. Trimming removed 3 bases at V and 3 bases at J, with 2 bases between. The CDR3 DNA sequence: TGTGCCAGCAGCCATGACTATGGCTACACCTTC. It specifies CASSHDYGYTF.

This clonotype was recorded a few times. The chain links TRBV24-1 to TRBJ2-1; 13 bases fit TRBD2. After removal of 5 bases from V and 9 bases from J, the junction contained 3 bases not matched to a gene. The CDR3 sequence is 14 residues long. The germline CDR1 and CDR2 sequences are KGHDR and SFDVKD. The CDR3 region has the DNA TGTGCCACCAGTGCGGGACTAGCGGGATTTGAGCAGTTCTTC. It yields the protein CATSAGLAGFEQFF.

The V call is TRBV12-3 or TRBV12-4, the J call TRBJ2-1; 9 bases align to TRBD1. V was pared by 5 bases and J by 11 bases, with 4 bases of the junction left unmatched. There are 12 residues in the CDR3. The CDR3 DNA reads TGTGCCAGCAGTCGGACAGGGGCGAAGCAGTTCTTC. Translation gives CASSRTGAKQFF.

This rearrangement joins TRBV5-1 to TRBJ2-5; D may be TRBD1 or TRBD2 (6 bases each). CDR1 SGHRS and CDR2 YFSETQ come from the germline V gene. This CDR3 region has 15 residues. V lost 4 bases to trimming and J lost 2 bases, with 15 bases between them. In nucleotides, the CDR3 is TGCGCCAGCAGCGAGTCCTGGGGGGCTCAAGAGACCCAGTACTTC. This codes for CASSESWGAQETQYF. The full variable domain, completed using reference TRBV5-1 and TRBJ2-5, is KAGVTQTPRYLIKTRGQQVTLSCSPISGHRSVSWYQQTPGQGLQFLFEYFSETQRNKGNFPGRFSGRQFSNSRSEMNVSTLELGDSALYLCASSESWGAQETQYFGPGTRLLVL.

This clonotype appeared many times. The CDR3 spells CASSLNPGGRSNSPLHF. For the CDR3, the DNA is TGTGCCAGCAGTCTTAATCCTGGGGGGCGGAGTAATTCACCCCTCCACTTT. The V and J genes are TRBV6-5 and TRBJ1-6, with D tentatively TRBD1 (6 bases). The length of the CDR3 is 17 residues. The V gene lost 5 bases and the J gene lost 6 bases, with 20 bases spanning the gap. Germline V lookup: CDR1 MNHEY, CDR2 SVGAGI.

This clonotype has only a few counts. The chain has TRBV20-1 and TRBJ2-3; D unresolved. CDR3 size: 15 residues. Germline V CDR1 and CDR2: DFQATT, SNEGSKA (reference sequence). V lost 1 base and J lost 0, with 11 bases in between. Here the CDR3 DNA reads TGCAGTGCTAGAGGACACCCCGCGAGCACAGATACGCAGTATTTT. Amino acids: CSARGHPASTDTQYF.

The chain employs TRBV5-1 and TRBJ2-7; D is unclear. The CDR3 runs to 14 residues. Germline V gene sequence: CDR1 SGHRS, CDR2 YFSETQ. V was cut by 4 bases and J by 3 bases, with 14 bases left in between. CDR3 nucleotides: TGCGCCAGCAGCCCTTTGGCGGTTAACTACGAGCAGTACTTC. Its translation: CASSPLAVNYEQYF.

The rearrangement uses TRBV2 and TRBJ2-3, with 11 positions matching TRBD2. The CDR3 has 15 amino acids. The V gene end was trimmed by 2 bases and the J gene end by 4 bases; junction bases not matched to a gene: 2. CDR1 is SNHLY, CDR2 FYNNEI, per germline. The CDR3 DNA follows: TGTGCCAGCAGTGAAATAGCGGGAGGGCCAGATACGCAGTATTTT. Residues: CASSEIAGGPDTQYF.

The chain has TRBV2 and TRBJ2-7; 9 positions match TRBD2. The V gene's germline CDR1 is SNHLY and CDR2 FYNNEI. This CDR3 has 15 residues. The J segment lost 2 bases and the V segment lost 7 bases, leaving 9 bases of the junction unmatched. CDR3 in DNA: TGTGCCAGCACTCGAGCGGGGGGCCTGACCTACGAGCAGTACTTC. Translated, it gives CASTRAGGLTYEQYF.

The gene calls are TRBV5-1 and TRBJ2-4; D is unclear. The germline gives CDR1 SGHRS, CDR2 YFSETQ. CDR3 size: 13 residues. V gave up 2 bases and J gave up 1 base, with 4 bases separating them. The CDR3 nucleotides read TGCGCCAGCAGCTTAGAGGCCAAAAACATTCAGTACTTC. Translation gives CASSLEAKNIQYF.

This clonotype occurred a few times. The V and J genes are TRBV4-3 and TRBJ1-2; 8 bases align to TRBD1. Germline lookup yields CDR1 LGHNA and CDR2 YSLEER. The CDR3 has 15 amino acids. The junction had 5 bases not matched to a gene; V was cut back by 3 bases and J by 2 bases. CDR3 nucleotides: TGCGCCAGCAGCCAGGACAGGGTGTTGAACTATGGCTACACCTTC. It encodes CASSQDRVLNYGYTF.

This clonotype occurred a few times. The V and J genes are TRBV7-8 and TRBJ2-5; no definite D call. The germline CDR1 and CDR2 sequences are SGHVS and FQNEAQ. The CDR3 covers 17 residues. V was cut by 1 base and J by 1 base, with 16 bases left in between. The CDR3 coding sequence is TGTGCCAGCAGCTTAGTAGGCTGGACGGGCGCCCAAGAGACCCAGTACTTC. Protein: CASSLVGWTGAQETQYF.

V and J are TRBV20-1 and TRBJ1-2; a weak D match, TRBD1 (6 bases). The CDR3 is 18 amino acids. Per the germline V gene, CDR1 is DFQATT and CDR2 is SNEGSKA (reference sequence). V was cut by 5 bases and J by 8 bases, with 33 bases left in between. CDR3 protein: CSAWDWAAGDRLGGGYTF. The DNA of the CDR3 is TGCAGTGCTTGGGACTGGGCGGCAGGGGATCGATTAGGTGGAGGCTACACCTTC.

This clonotype has only a few counts. The rearrangement links TRBV19 to TRBJ2-6; weak D call: TRBD1 (5 bases). The CDR3 covers 17 residues. Looked up from germline, CDR1 is LNHDA and CDR2 is SQIVND (reference sequence). Trimming took 3 bases from V and 3 from J, leaving 15 bases between them. CDR3 coding DNA: TGTGCCAGTAGTATCCCTCAGGGATTTAGTGGGGCCAACGTCCTGACTTTC. Protein: CASSIPQGFSGANVLTF.

V and J are TRBV7-6 and TRBJ1-5, with TRBD1 as a possible D gene (5 bases). Per germline, CDR1 SGHVS and CDR2 FNYEAQ. The germline V and J ends were trimmed by 0 bases and 6 bases, with 12 bases remaining between them. This CDR3 spans 15 amino acids. CDR3 in DNA: TGTGCCAGCAGCTTAGCGGGGCAGGGAGGTCAGCCCCAGCATTTT. This gives the protein CASSLAGQGGQPQHF.

This clonotype was counted ten times or more. The gene calls are TRBV5-1 and TRBJ2-2; no definite D call. Per the germline V gene, CDR1 is SGHRS and CDR2 is YFSETQ. This CDR3 is 14 amino acids long. The V end lost 0 bases, the J end lost 1 base, and 4 bases lay between the germline ends. CDR3 bases: TGCGCCAGCAGCTTGGCCTGGAACACCGGGGAGCTGTTTTTT. It is translated as CASSLAWNTGELFF.